This TCR beta chain is drawn from a study of T cell responses to AZD1222 COVID-19 vaccine. Concerning this clone: Antigen: not known.

Data came from immunoSEQ multiplex PCR; TCRdb stores just in-frame clones and leaves some out. The sample contains about 140,000 clones, 85% to 95% of which appear only once. Whole-study findings and limits: Across the whole spike, CD4 TCRs peaked at regions 160-218 and 743-854. Most donors were white British, females outnumbered males, and clonal diversity was possibly underestimated. Unmutated variant regions are reportedly the target of nearly half of TCRs that are spike-specific. Repertoire samples came only from after the peak T cell response.

The clonotype comes from an adult in good health. The sequences come from peripheral blood, collected on day 0 of MenACWY control vaccination.

This CDR3 reads CASSLIDRDNEQFF. Written as DNA, the CDR3 is TGTGCCAGCAGCTTAATTGACAGAGACAATGAGCAGTTCTTC. The rearrangement uses TRBV5-6 and TRBJ2-1, with D tentatively TRBD1 (5 bases). This CDR3 has 14 residues. The V end was cut by 2 bases, the J end by 5 bases, with 11 bases between. The V gene's germline CDR1 is SGHDT and CDR2 YYEEEE.